The sequence of this T cell receptor beta chain was determined in a study of graft-versus-host responses after intestinal transplantation. Background on the study: After anti-thymocyte globulin induction, recipients took tacrolimus and steroids for around three years. Overall study results and limits: Recipient marrow harbored GvH clones, some of which surfaced first in ileum or blood. Researchers found peak circulating GvH clone levels linked to early post-transplant HvG declines.

This clone occurred once. Its antigen is not identified. TCRdb's table, derived via immunoSEQ multiplex PCR, lists solely in-frame clones and lacks some. This sample carries about 3,900 clones, around 82% of them seen once, and the ten largest clones take approximately 7%. The sample's time point: postoperative day 105 after intestinal transplantation (dayNNNN = postoperative day). Intraepithelial and lamina propria lymphocytes were freed from processed graft tissue. V dropped 4 bases and J dropped 0 bases, with 5 bases sitting between them. Germline-derived CDR1 and CDR2 are SGHDT and YYEEEE. The CDR3 spans 14 residues.

This clonotype was obtained from a human patient who received an intestinal transplant, so some T cells may come from the graft donor. J is TRBJ2-6 and V is TRBV5-6; D is unclear. The source was ileum tissue, collected 105 days after intestinal transplantation. CDR3 sequence reads: CASSPPSGANVLTF. CDR3 nucleotide sequence: TGTGCCAGCAGCCCTCCCTCTGGGGCCAACGTCCTGACTTTC.